The following is a T cell receptor beta chain sequence with its context. The data were taken from a study of blood T cell repertoires in COVID-19. Study summary: Sample material is recorded as cDNA or gDNA derived from T cells, B-cell-depleted T cells, or PBMCs.

Germline CDR1 SGHAT, CDR2 FQNNGV. The length of the CDR3 is 15 residues. V was pared by 4 bases and J by 6 bases, with 18 bases between. Individuals aged 18 to 89 years were recruited from roughly 22 US areas. Donors were grouped by their self-reported clinical history. Sequencing used immunoSEQ multiplex PCR; TCRdb keeps in-frame clones, though not all of them. The sample contains fewer than 300,000 clones, approximately 83% of which appear only once. This clonotype originated in a woman aged 25 to 39 who had recovered from COVID-19. The material sequenced was PBMCs or T cells enriched from blood (not recorded which). The chain is built from TRBV11-2 and TRBJ1-2; D gene ambiguous. The CDR3 DNA follows: TGTGCCAGCAGCTCCCCCGCAACCCACAGCCATGGCTACACCTTC. The encoded protein is CASSSPATHSHGYTF.